The 16 T cell receptor beta chains below all came from one sample that was sequenced in a study of T cells in Graves' hyperthyroidism and ophthalmopathy. TCR beta CDR3 region amplification was performed from RNA transcripts. HTBI primers were employed in a first-round RT-PCR of the TCR CDR3. TCRdb used MiXCR to reprocess the multiplex PCR reads, holding one entry per CDR3 protein. The repertoire holds approximately 410,000 distinct CDR3 sequences, with under 15% as singletons. Sequenced material: blood. The origin of the receptors is a man between 18 and 35 years old with Graves' ophthalmopathy.

The gene calls are TRBV11-2 and TRBJ1-1; 8 nucleotides line up with TRBD1. CDR1 and CDR2 (germline): SGHAT, FQNNGV. CDR3 length: 16 amino acids. V dropped 4 bases and J dropped 2; count of bases not matched to a gene: 9. The CDR3: CASSSRPGQDNTEAFF. Here the CDR3 DNA reads TGTGCCAGCAGCTCCAGACCGGGACAGGATAACACTGAAGCTTTCTTT.

This clonotype appeared many times. The chain employs TRBV11-3 and TRBJ2-3, with 14 bases fitting TRBD2. Looked up from germline, CDR1 is SGHNT and CDR2 is YENEEA. V dropped 6 bases and J dropped 2; count of bases not matched to a gene: 4. CDR3 length: 16 residues. The CDR3: CASRQGLAGVTDTQYF. CDR3 nucleotides: TGTGCCAGCAGGCAGGGACTAGCGGGAGTCACAGATACGCAGTATTTT.

V usage is TRBV10-3 and J usage is TRBJ2-5; D remains unclear. Per the germline V gene, CDR1 is ENHRY and CDR2 is SYGVKD. Trimming stripped 0 bases from V and 1 base from J, with 9 bases between. The CDR3 is 15 amino acids. The CDR3 DNA sequence: TGTGCCATCAGTGAGTCCGACGGATTCCAAGAGACCCAGTACTTC. Its translation: CAISESDGFQETQYF.

The sample holds many counts of this clonotype. This sequence joins TRBV7-9 and TRBJ2-3, with D tentatively TRBD1 (6 bases). This CDR3 comprises 14 residues. V lost 5 bases, J lost 1 base, and 10 bases lay in between. Germline V lookup: CDR1 SEHNR, CDR2 FQNEAQ (reference sequence). This CDR3 is CASSVNRGTDTQYF. The CDR3 DNA follows: TGTGCCAGCAGCGTAAACAGGGGCACAGATACGCAGTATTTT.

This clonotype has more than one count but fewer than ten. The genes are TRBV15 and TRBJ1-2; TRBD1 matches at 7 bases. Germline loops: CDR1 LNHNV, CDR2 YYDKDF (reference sequence). The length of the CDR3 is 16 residues. Losses at the gene ends were 1 base for V and 3 bases for J; bases not matched to a gene: 8. In DNA, the CDR3 is TGTGCCACCAGCAGAGCAAACAGGGGATCGCACTATGGCTACACCTTC. Translating gives CATSRANRGSHYGYTF.

This clonotype was seen more than once but under ten times. Since no conserved phenylalanine or tryptophan closes the CDR3, a read error is the likely cause. The chain carries TRBV30 and TRBJ1-2, with 8 bases aligning to TRBD1. The CDR3 length is 13 residues. V lost 0 bases to trimming and J lost 4 bases; unmatched junction nucleotides: 1. Germline CDR1 GTSNPN, CDR2 SVGIG (reference sequence). The CDR3 nucleotides are TGTGCCTGGAGTGTGGGACAGGCCTATGGCTACACCTCC. This encodes CAWSVGQAYGYTS.

This chain joins TRBV24-1 and TRBJ2-3; the match to TRBD1 covers 9 bases. The CDR3 is 15 amino acids. V was pared by 9 bases and J by 2 bases, with 8 bases of the junction left unmatched. The V gene's germline CDR1 is KGHDR and CDR2 SFDVKD. The DNA for the CDR3 is TGTGCCACCGAACGGACAGGGGCGAACACAGATACGCAGTATTTT. It specifies CATERTGANTDTQYF.

This chain joins TRBV5-1 and TRBJ2-1; TRBD2 matches 13 bases. CDR3 length: 14 amino acids. V lost 3 bases and J lost 8; bases outside the gene matches: 2. Germline V gene data show CDR1 as SGHRS and CDR2 as YFSETQ. The CDR3 coding sequence is TGCGCCAGCAGCTGGACTAGCGGGAGCTATGAGCAGTTCTTC. Residues: CASSWTSGSYEQFF.

This clonotype came up many times. CDR3 protein: CASSLGPPGTGNSPLHF. CDR3 DNA sequence: TGCGCCAGCAGCTTGGGACCCCCAGGGACCGGGAATTCACCCCTCCACTTT. The gene calls are TRBV5-1 and TRBJ1-6; possibly TRBD1 for D (5 bases). CDR1 is SGHRS and CDR2 is YFSETQ in the germline V gene. V shed 0 bases and J shed 7 bases, with 17 bases lying between them. CDR3 length: 17 residues.

This clonotype was recorded many times. The chain recombines TRBV7-3 with TRBJ1-2; tentatively, D is TRBD1 (6 bases). The germline gives CDR1 SGHTA, CDR2 FQGTGA. The V end was cut by 5 bases, the J end by 5 bases, with 21 bases between. This CDR3 has 16 amino acids. The chain's CDR3 is CASSPNGGTTSYGYTF. DNA for the CDR3: TGTGCCAGCAGCCCCAACGGCGGGACAACGTCTTATGGCTACACCTTC.

This clonotype occurred many times. V and J are TRBV29-1 and TRBJ2-1, with 7 bases that match TRBD2. The CDR3 is 14 amino acids. Germline V gives CDR1 SQVTM, CDR2 ANQGSEA. J lost 4 bases, V lost 6 bases, and 9 bases had no gene match. The CDR3 DNA reads TGCAGCGTAGCCCGGGAGCGGGGATACAATGAGCAGTTCTTC. This codes for CSVARERGYNEQFF.

This clonotype was counted ten times or more. The chain joins TRBV27 to TRBJ1-1; D gene uncertain. Trimming stripped 2 bases from V and 4 bases from J, with 8 bases between. CDR3 length: 13 amino acids. CDR1 MNHEY and CDR2 SMNVEV come from the germline V gene (reference sequence). The chain's CDR3 is CASSLQDSTEAFF. CDR3 sequence (DNA): TGTGCCAGCAGTTTACAGGATTCCACTGAAGCTTTCTTT.

In its sample, this clonotype was seen many times. The CDR3 bases are TGTGCCAGCAGTCCCCTGACTAGCGGGGGTATAGAGACCCAGTACTTC. Translated: CASSPLTSGGIETQYF. This chain joins TRBV27 and TRBJ2-5; 12 bases are shared with TRBD2. J gave up 4 bases and V 5 bases, and 8 bases lay outside the gene matches. This CDR3 is built from 16 residues. In germline, CDR1 is MNHEY, CDR2 SMNVEV (reference sequence).

As to this clonotype: Just one base apart from a much larger clone, this may be a read error. The V call is TRBV12-3 or TRBV12-4, the J call TRBJ1-2, with D hard to call. This CDR3 has 15 amino acids. CDR3 sequence: CASSLNAGASYGYAF. For the CDR3, the DNA is TGTGCCAGCAGTTTAAACGCGGGAGCGAGCTATGGCTACGCCTTC.

This chain uses TRBV9 with TRBJ2-6, with D unclear. Germline CDR1 reads SGDLS; CDR2 reads YYNGEE. V gave up 0 bases and J gave up 0 bases, with 4 bases separating them. CDR3 length: 15 amino acids. CDR3 residues: CASSVEASGANVLTF. Written as DNA, the CDR3 is TGTGCCAGCAGCGTAGAAGCCTCTGGGGCCAACGTCCTGACTTTC. The variable domain in full, with the rest retrieved from reference TRBV9 and TRBJ2-6, is DSGVTQTPKHLITATGQRVTLRCSPRSGDLSVYWYQQSLDQGLQFLIQYYNGEERAKGNILERFSAQQFPDLHSELNLSSLELGDSALYFCASSVEASGANVLTFGAGSRLTVL.

This clonotype has at least ten counts. The V call is TRBV19, the J call TRBJ1-1; D remains unclear. V lost 5 bases to trimming and J lost 1 base, with 11 bases between them. Germline-derived CDR1 and CDR2 are LNHDA and SQIVND (reference sequence). CDR3 length: 14 residues. CDR3 protein: CASSATLKNTEAFF. CDR3 DNA: TGTGCCAGTAGTGCTACCCTCAAGAACACTGAAGCTTTCTTT.